The rows below give T cell receptor beta chains drawn from one sample of a study of a mutant IDH1 vaccine in newly diagnosed glioma. Clones were read by immunoSEQ multiplex PCR, and TCRdb kept only the in-frame ones, dropping some. The sample includes 120,000 or so clones, 80% of them seen just once. No antigen has been assigned to these receptors. The sequenced sample was PBMCs, obtained from a glioma patient whose treatment included an IDH1 peptide vaccine. Source of these receptors: a man aged 40-49 years with glioma. The CDR3 runs from the conserved cysteine through the conserved F or W. The order of the fields is clone size, D gene, V gene, J gene, CDR3 protein. A D gene is named only where the DNA matches it firmly. Size tells how often a clone was seen (once, few, many) or the class of an expanded clone, and some rows leave it out.

>NA|TRBD1|TRBV2|TRBJ1-2
CASSLGQGSYGYTF
>few|NA|TRBV27|TRBJ1-4
CASSLLATNEKLFF
>once|TRBD1|TRBV10-3|TRBJ1-2
CASKVQGNYGYTF
>NA|NA|TRBV11-3|TRBJ1-2
CASSLGPGGKSTF
>NA|NA|TRBV7-2|TRBJ2-7
CASSPAGGSGGEQYF
>NA|TRBD1|TRBV2|TRBJ1-1
CASSEVQGGTEAFF
>NA|TRBD1|TRBV13|TRBJ2-7
CASAARTGGREQYF
>NA|NA|TRBV30|TRBJ1-5
CAWADSSNQPQHF
>NA|NA|TRBV7-8|TRBJ2-7
CASSLGPWDRTSYEQYF
>NA|TRBD1|TRBV29-1|TRBJ2-3
CSVEDPRATGERDTQYF
>once|TRBD2|TRBV7-2|TRBJ2-3
CASSPRGTSGPTDTQYF
>many|NA|TRBV7-2|TRBJ2-3
CASSWTMSFTDTQYF
>NA|TRBD1|TRBV4-2|TRBJ1-2
CASSQTGEDGYTF
>NA|TRBD2|TRBV5-4|TRBJ2-5
CASAGTSGEETQYF
>NA|NA|TRBV30|TRBJ1-4
CACHAGRGEKLFF
>NA|NA|TRBV13|TRBJ2-1
CASSSQLEGLEQFF
>NA|TRBD1|TRBV5-5|TRBJ1-1
CASSYRGVSTEAFF
>NA|NA|TRBV10-3|TRBJ2-3
CAISVSGADTQYF
>NA|NA|TRBV19|TRBJ1-2
CASSTSSRGSQAF
>NA|TRBD1|TRBV4-3|TRBJ2-7
CASSHRQGPYEQYF
>NA|NA|TRBV4-1|TRBJ1-1
CASSQDGAAEAFF
>NA|TRBD1|TRBV5-8|TRBJ2-7
CASIPGTAIYEQYF
>NA|TRBD2|TRBV5-1|TRBJ2-1
CASRPGLADLSSYNEQFF
>NA|TRBD2|TRBV5-1|TRBJ2-3
CASSFRLAGGADTQYF
>NA|NA|TRBV5-6|TRBJ2-4
CASSRERGNIQYF
>NA|TRBD1|TRBV6-1|TRBJ2-7
CASRGQGVYEQYF
>NA|NA|TRBV10-1|TRBJ2-1
CASSEPWDSSYNEQFF
>NA|TRBD2|TRBV5-5|TRBJ2-5
CASSEGTSGVQETQYF
>NA|TRBD1|TRBV5-6|TRBJ1-6
CASAPGQGAMNDNSPLHF
>NA|NA|TRBV27|TRBJ2-7
CASSPLKQSYEQYF
>NA|TRBD1|TRBV7-2|TRBJ1-2
CASSLDRQGARGYTF
>NA|NA|TRBV14|TRBJ2-1
CASSQESGYVYEQFF
>NA|NA|TRBV15|TRBJ2-3
CATSSPPGRQQTPSTDTQYF
>NA|NA|TRBV28|TRBJ1-5
CASSLGWGINQPQHF
>NA|NA|TRBV28|TRBJ2-3
CASSSGGDGTDTQYF
>once|NA|TRBV14|TRBJ1-1
CASSQGNLPNTEAFF
>NA|TRBD1|TRBV10-3|NA
CAISPVGQGGSYEQYF
>NA|TRBD1|TRBV4-3|TRBJ2-3
CASSQDDRGDTQYF
>NA|TRBD1|TRBV2|TRBJ1-6
CASSADRVNSPLHF
>NA|NA|TRBV7-2|TRBJ2-1
CASSFSSVSSYNEQFF
>NA|NA|TRBV10-2|TRBJ2-5
CASSENRAIKTQYF
>NA|NA|TRBV2|TRBJ2-1
CASSVGPQFF